Each of the 6 T cell receptor beta chains below was sequenced from the same sample in a study of cytomegalovirus exposure and HLA in healthy donors. The study ran its PCR with 60 Vbeta and 13 Jbeta primers. Assay: immunoSEQ multiplex PCR; the TCRdb copy retains only in-frame clones and omits some. This table has roughly 120,000 clones, 70% to 85% appearing once. The sequenced sample was PBMCs. All receptors derive from a woman in her forties or fifties in good health and CMV-seropositive.

This clone has only a few counts. The V call is TRBV5-6, the J call TRBJ2-7; 8 positions match TRBD2. CDR1 and CDR2 (germline): SGHDT, YYEEEE. The CDR3 has 15 residues. V dropped 6 bases and J dropped 0; count of bases not matched to a gene: 8. For the CDR3, the DNA is TGTGCCAGCACCTCACTAGCGGACAGCTCCTACGAGCAGTACTTC. It codes for CASTSLADSSYEQYF.

J is TRBJ2-1 and V is TRBV4-1, with 8 bases matching TRBD1. V dropped 4 bases and J dropped 4; count of bases not matched to a gene: 6. Germline loops: CDR1 MGHRA, CDR2 YSYEKL. The CDR3 contains 15 residues. The CDR3, as DNA: TGCGCCAGCAGCCGGGGACAGGTCCAATACAATGAGCAGTTCTTC. This sequence encodes CASSRGQVQYNEQFF.

This clone was seen more than once but under ten times. The CDR3 DNA sequence: TGTGCCAGTAGTCCGGGACTAGGGGGGGAGACCCAGTACTTC. It specifies CASSPGLGGETQYF. The rearrangement uses TRBV19 and TRBJ2-5; 8 bases are shared with TRBD2. The length of the CDR3 is 14 residues. V lost 5 bases, J lost 5 bases, and 7 bases stayed unmatched. Germline CDR1 LNHDA, CDR2 SQIVND (reference sequence).

The rearrangement joins TRBV5-1 to TRBJ2-3; 10 bases line up with TRBD2. The CDR3 length is 17 residues. With V trimmed by 2 bases and J by 4 bases, 10 bases remained unmatched. Germline V gene sequence: CDR1 SGHRS, CDR2 YFSETQ. This CDR3 reads CASSFSSGGASSDTQYF. The CDR3 coding sequence is TGCGCCAGCAGCTTCTCTAGCGGGGGAGCCTCCTCAGATACGCAGTATTTT.

V usage is TRBV6-4 and J usage is TRBJ1-5; TRBD1 is a possible D gene (6 bases). Looked up from germline, CDR1 is MRHNA and CDR2 is SNTAGT. The V gene lost 9 bases and the J gene lost 2 bases, with 20 bases spanning the gap. CDR3 length: 16 residues. DNA for the CDR3: TGTGCCAGTGCTACTCAACAGGGTCGGGGCAATCAGCCCCAGCATTTT. Encoded protein: CASATQQGRGNQPQHF.

The genes are TRBV10-1 and TRBJ2-1; D might be TRBD2 (5 bases). The CDR3 is made up of 17 amino acids. Per the germline V gene, CDR1 is WNHNN and CDR2 is SYGVQD (reference sequence). With 6 bases removed from V and 1 base from J, the gap between germline ends came to 19 bases. The CDR3 nucleotides are TGCGCCAGCAGCCGAAAGGGCAATGGCGGGTCCTACAATGAGCAGTTCTTC. It specifies CASSRKGNGGSYNEQFF.